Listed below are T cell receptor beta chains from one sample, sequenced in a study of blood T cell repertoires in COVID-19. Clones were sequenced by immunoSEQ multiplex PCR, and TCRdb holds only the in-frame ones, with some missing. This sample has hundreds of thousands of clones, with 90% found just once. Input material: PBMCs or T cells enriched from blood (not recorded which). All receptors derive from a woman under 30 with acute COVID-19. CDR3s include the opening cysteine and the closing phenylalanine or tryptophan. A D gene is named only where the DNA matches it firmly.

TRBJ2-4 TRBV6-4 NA CASSVSGDEDIQYF
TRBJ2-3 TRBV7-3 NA CASSLTGPTDTQYF
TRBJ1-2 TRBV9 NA CASSVVRGNGYTF
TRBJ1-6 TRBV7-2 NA CASSLVAGLNSPLHF
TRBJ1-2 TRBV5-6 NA CASSFGAGVSGGYTF
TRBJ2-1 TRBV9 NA CASSVDRDFYNEQFF
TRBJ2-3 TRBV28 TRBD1 CASSLTGGPDTQYF
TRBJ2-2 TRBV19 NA CASSTLALHRGELFF
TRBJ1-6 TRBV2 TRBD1 CASRQGTGSSYNSPLHF
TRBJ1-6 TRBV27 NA CASSSSGEVGNSPLHF
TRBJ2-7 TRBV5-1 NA CASSETRGSSYEQYF
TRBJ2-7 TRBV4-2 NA CASSQDGARVGEQYF
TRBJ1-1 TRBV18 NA CASSPSAWGVEAFF
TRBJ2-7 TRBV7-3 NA CASSARLGYEQYF
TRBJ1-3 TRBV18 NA CASSPGPASGNTIYF
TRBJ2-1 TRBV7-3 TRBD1 CASSSPGQGGYNEQFF
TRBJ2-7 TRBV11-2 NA CASSLTLTESYEQYF
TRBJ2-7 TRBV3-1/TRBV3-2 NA CASSQARGMSSYEQYF
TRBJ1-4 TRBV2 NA CASSEARGMNEKLFF
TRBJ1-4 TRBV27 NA CASSLSGHAYEKLFF
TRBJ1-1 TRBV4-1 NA CASSQPLSEAFF
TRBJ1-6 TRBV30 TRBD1 CAWSVGTGFSPLHF
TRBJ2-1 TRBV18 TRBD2 CASSPLRGSSGYNEQFF
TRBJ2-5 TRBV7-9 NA CASSLGPQASRNF
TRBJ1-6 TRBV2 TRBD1 CASSVQGRNSPLHF
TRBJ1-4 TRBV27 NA CASSSGPARGGNEKLFF
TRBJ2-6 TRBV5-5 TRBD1 CASSLAPDRGYSGANVLTF
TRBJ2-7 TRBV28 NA CASIDRSSYEQYF
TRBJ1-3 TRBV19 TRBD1 CASSPGTAGNTIYF
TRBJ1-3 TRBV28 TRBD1 CASSLRGHSGNTIYF
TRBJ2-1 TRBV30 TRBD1 CAWIRQGQGEQFF
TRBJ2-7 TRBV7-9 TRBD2 CASSYFDLAGGDEQYF
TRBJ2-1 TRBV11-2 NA CASSIRDSTYNEQFF
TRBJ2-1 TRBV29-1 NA CSAERVYNEQFF
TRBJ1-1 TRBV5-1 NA CASSPGVGPNTEAFF
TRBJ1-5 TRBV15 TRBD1 CATSRDWDRWVGQPQHF
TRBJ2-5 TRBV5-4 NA CASSDARQSQETQYF
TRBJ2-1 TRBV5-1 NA CASRQVGAGRSGNEQFF
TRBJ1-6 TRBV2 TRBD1 CASSDMTGGLSPLHF
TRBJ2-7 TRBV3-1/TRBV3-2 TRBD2 CASSQPGLAAYEQYF
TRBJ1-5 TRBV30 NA CAWSLRGPQHF
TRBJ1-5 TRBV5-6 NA CASSLRQVGDQPQHF
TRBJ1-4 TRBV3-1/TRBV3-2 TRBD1 CASSPGQGWATTNEKLFF